The TCR beta chain described here comes from a study of T cell clonotyping in hematopoietic cell transplantation. Study outcomes and limitations: At the given depth, recipient repertoires were over 97% de novo clonotypes. Graft donor and pretransplant recipient Inverse Simpson Index values predicted broader posttransplant TCR diversity. After transplant, recipient diversity fell while pathologically expanded clonotypes grew through day 180.

Trimming stripped 3 bases from V and 1 base from J, with 9 bases between. Germline V gene data show CDR1 as SGDLS and CDR2 as YYNGEE. This CDR3 comprises 14 residues. Repertoires were generated with immunoSEQ multiplex PCR, while TCRdb's copy carries only in-frame clones and drops some. The data hold about 5,900 clones, with under 95% observed a single time. A remark on this clone: As yet, its antigen is unknown.

This chain uses TRBV9 with TRBJ2-3; weak D call: TRBD2 (6 bases). The receptor was derived from a female patient aged 45-60 years who had an allogeneic stem cell transplant from a related donor, so the T cells may come from the graft donor. Some clones in this sample may be carry-over from other donors' samples. The sequencing here drew on peripheral blood mononuclear cells, taken 100 days after allogeneic stem cell transplant. For the CDR3, the DNA is TGTGCCAGCAGCGAGTGGGGGGGCACAGATACGCAGTATTTT. This codes for CASSEWGGTDTQYF.